This T cell receptor (beta chain) comes out of a study of T cell changes during pregnancy in multiple sclerosis. CDR3 size: 14 residues. Germline V gene lookup returns CDR1 MGHDK and CDR2 SYGVNS. Trimming stripped 6 bases from V and 2 bases from J, with 13 bases between. Clones were read by immunoSEQ multiplex PCR, and TCRdb kept only the in-frame ones, dropping some. Among 71,000 or so clones listed, around nine tenths were seen once. This clonotype originated in a female donor with multiple sclerosis, enrolled in a pregnancy study. The gene calls are TRBV25-1 and TRBJ1-1; D unclear. The specimen comprised peripheral blood, sampled in the third trimester of pregnancy. Here the CDR3 DNA reads TGTGCCAGCAGACGAGGAGGGCCCAACACTGAAGCTTTCTTT. Protein: CASRRGGPNTEAFF.